This TCR beta chain was profiled in a study of blood T cell repertoires in COVID-19. Study details: Samples came from the United States, Italy and Spain, spanning acute and convalescent COVID-19.

Sequencing used immunoSEQ multiplex PCR; TCRdb keeps in-frame clones, though not all of them. The table shows approximately 140,000 clones, with approximately 84% occurring only once. This receptor was obtained from a human donor in a cohort sampled during active COVID-19. The specimen sequenced was peripheral blood.

This CDR3 reads CSVRLADNNEQFF. The CDR3 nucleotides read TGCAGCGTCCGACTAGCGGATAACAATGAGCAGTTCTTC. V is TRBV29-1 and J is TRBJ2-1; 9 positions agree with TRBD2. This CDR3 is built from 13 residues. From germline, CDR1 is SQVTM and CDR2 ANQGSEA. V lost 6 bases to trimming and J lost 5 bases; unmatched junction nucleotides: 5.